The 11 T cell receptor beta chains presented below share a single source sample, sequenced in a study of T cell changes during pregnancy in multiple sclerosis. Only in-frame clones appear in the TCRdb table, and some are missing; sequencing was by immunoSEQ multiplex PCR. The sample holds about 50,000 clones, around nine tenths seen once. The input for sequencing was CD4+ T cells from peripheral blood mononuclear cells, taken after pregnancy. The receptors shown here come from a female donor in good health, enrolled as a control in a pregnancy study.

This clone showed up just once. V usage is TRBV19 and J usage is TRBJ2-1, with TRBD2 as a possible D gene (6 bases). The CDR3 has 14 residues. Trimming left V 5 bases short and J 4 bases short, with 12 bases between. In germline, CDR1 is LNHDA, CDR2 SQIVND (reference sequence). The CDR3 coding sequence is TGTGCCAGTAGTTTTCCGGACTATTACAATGAGCAGTTCTTC. Translated: CASSFPDYYNEQFF.

The chain is built from TRBV7-8 and TRBJ2-7, with D unclear. The CDR3 is 14 residues long. Germline-derived CDR1 and CDR2 are SGHVS and FQNEAQ. The V and J ends lost 1 base and 3 bases respectively, with 10 bases between them. The CDR3 region is CASSLGGTNYEQYF. The CDR3, as DNA: TGTGCCAGCAGCTTAGGCGGCACCAACTACGAGCAGTACTTC.

The V and J genes are TRBV6-6 and TRBJ2-7, with 10 bases matching TRBD2. Germline assignment: CDR1 MNHNY and CDR2 SVGAGI (reference sequence). CDR3 length: 15 residues. The V and J ends lost 6 bases and 3 bases, in that order; junction bases with no gene match: 8. CDR3 sequence: CASSRTSGVGYEQYF. Written as DNA, the CDR3 is TGTGCCAGCAGCCGGACTAGCGGAGTTGGCTACGAGCAGTACTTC.

The chain links TRBV11-2 to TRBJ2-7; TRBD2 matches at 9 bases. This CDR3 is built from 18 residues. The trim removed 1 base at V and 4 bases at J, leaving 14 bases unmatched. Per germline, CDR1 SGHAT and CDR2 FQNNGV. The CDR3 DNA is TGTGCCAGCAGCTTAGGAGTAGGAGCGGGAGGTAGACTGTACGAGCAGTACTTC. It is translated as CASSLGVGAGGRLYEQYF.

This chain uses TRBV27 with TRBJ1-4; 8 nucleotides align to TRBD1. J was trimmed by 7 bases and V by 6 bases; bases with no gene match: 10. Germline V gives CDR1 MNHEY, CDR2 SMNVEV (reference sequence). The CDR3 has 15 amino acids. The CDR3, as DNA: TGTGCCAGCAGACAGACAGGGGCGGGAAGTGAAAAACTGTTTTTT. This translates into CASRQTGAGSEKLFF.

The sample holds one count of this clone. The chain has TRBV6-5 and TRBJ2-5; 9 bases align to TRBD2. Matching the DNA end better, TRBJ2-7 makes the J call doubtful. Looked up from germline, CDR1 is MNHEY and CDR2 is SVGAGI. The CDR3 contains 14 residues. CDR3 amino acids: CASSASGNYYEQYF. The DNA for the CDR3 is TGTGCCAGCAGTGCTAGCGGGAACTACTACGAGCAGTACTTC.

The chain couples TRBV30 to TRBJ2-7; 8 bases are a match to TRBD2. The CDR3 is made up of 14 amino acids. Germline assignment: CDR1 GTSNPN and CDR2 SVGIG (reference sequence). The junction had 4 bases not matched to a gene; V was cut back by 3 bases and J by 0 bases. The CDR3 reads CAWRAAGASYEQYF. CDR3 in DNA: TGTGCCTGGAGAGCAGCGGGGGCCTCCTACGAGCAGTACTTC.

This clone showed up just once. The V gene is TRBV10-3, the J gene TRBJ2-5, with 9 bases fitting TRBD2. The trim removed 10 bases at V and 5 bases at J, leaving 11 bases unmatched. The germline V gene has CDR1 ENHRY and CDR2 SYGVKD. CDR3 size: 14 residues. Here the CDR3 reads CATYSGSFFETQYF. The CDR3 bases are TGTGCCACCTATAGCGGGAGCTTTTTTGAGACCCAGTACTTC.

The rearrangement links TRBV5-6 to TRBJ1-1; D is possibly TRBD1 (5 bases). V gave up 2 bases and J gave up 2 bases, with 16 bases separating them. The CDR3 contains 16 residues. Germline V lookup: CDR1 SGHDT, CDR2 YYEEEE. CDR3 bases: TGTGCCAGCAGCTTTTCCAGGGCGCAGTTAAACACTGAAGCTTTCTTT. It specifies CASSFSRAQLNTEAFF.

The chain has TRBV5-4 and TRBJ2-2, with a tentative D call TRBD1 (6 bases). Germline V gene lookup returns CDR1 SGHNT and CDR2 YYREEE (reference sequence). The CDR3 totals 16 residues. V was trimmed by 5 bases and J by 4 bases, leaving 18 bases between them. The CDR3 is CASSPALGAGTGELFF. The CDR3, as DNA: TGTGCCAGCAGTCCTGCCTTGGGGGCGGGCACCGGGGAGCTGTTTTTT.

The rearrangement joins TRBV7-9 to TRBJ2-1; 7 positions match TRBD2. The V gene end was trimmed by 5 bases and the J gene end by 7 bases; junction bases not matched to a gene: 17. The germline V gene encodes CDR1 SEHNR and CDR2 FQNEAQ (reference sequence). The CDR3 has 17 residues. The CDR3 bases are TGTGCCAGCAGCCCAAGTCGAACTAGCGTTCTTTGGAATGAGCAGTTCTTC. This translates into CASSPSRTSVLWNEQFF.